The entry below describes one T cell receptor (beta chain). Its specificity is not known. After removal of 6 bases from V and 6 bases from J, the junction contained 16 bases not matched to a gene. Germline assignment: CDR1 SNHLY and CDR2 FYNNEI. This CDR3 contains 17 residues. This entry belongs to a study of T cell responses to AZD1222 COVID-19 vaccine. Repertoires were generated with immunoSEQ multiplex PCR, while TCRdb's copy carries only in-frame clones and drops some. Here the sample spans around 150,000 clones, under 95% being singletons. Findings of the study overall: Clonal diversity may have been underestimated in mostly white British donors. A rise in Spike-specific TCR breadth and depth followed two AZD1222 doses.

The sequencing used peripheral blood, collected 28 days after the second AZD1222 dose. The chain links TRBV2 to TRBJ2-7; TRBD2 aligns across 11 bases. The sequence derives from an adult who received the AZD1222 COVID-19 vaccine. The CDR3 region is CASRALYNSGRALEQYF. The CDR3 bases are TGTGCCAGCAGGGCACTTTACAATAGCGGGAGGGCGCTCGAGCAGTACTTC.